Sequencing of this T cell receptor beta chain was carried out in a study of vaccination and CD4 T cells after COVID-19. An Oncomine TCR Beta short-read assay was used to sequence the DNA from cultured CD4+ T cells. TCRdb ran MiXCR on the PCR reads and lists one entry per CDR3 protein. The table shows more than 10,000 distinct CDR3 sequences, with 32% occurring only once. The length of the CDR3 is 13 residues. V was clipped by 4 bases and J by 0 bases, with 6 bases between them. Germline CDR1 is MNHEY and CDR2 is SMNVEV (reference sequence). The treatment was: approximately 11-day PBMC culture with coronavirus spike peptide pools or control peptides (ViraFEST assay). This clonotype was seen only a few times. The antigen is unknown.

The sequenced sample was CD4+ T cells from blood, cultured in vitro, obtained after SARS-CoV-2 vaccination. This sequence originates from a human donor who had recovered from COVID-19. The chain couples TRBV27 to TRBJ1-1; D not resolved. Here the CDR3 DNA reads TGTGCCAGCAGTTACCTTATGAACACTGAAGCTTTCTTT. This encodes CASSYLMNTEAFF.